This entry concerns a single TCR beta chain. This clone was observed once. Its target antigen remains unknown. The record has no base qualities; no much larger clone is one base away. For CDR1 and CDR2, the germline V gene lists SQVTM and ANQGSEA. The CDR3, from cysteine to phenylalanine, totals 12 residues. The only DNA kept is the CDR3, 36 bases in frame from the first base. V drops 6 bases and J drops 3 bases, leaving 11 bases in between. This sample is part of a study of PD-L1 blockade in urothelial cancer (dated by TCRdb to 2016 to 2017). Background on the whole study: Every patient began therapy in about 2014 and was given atezolizumab 1,200 mg intravenously every 3 weeks. About 90% of the 29 patients were identified as males with urothelial cancer of bladder origin, and a prior smoking history was reported by 18 of 29 patients. Patients had an ECOG performance status of 0 or 1 and had received between 0 and 3 prior chemotherapy regimens. Blood samples were analyzed at 3 weeks after treatment start (second dose) and at 6 weeks after treatment start. Blood samples yielded a median of roughly 140,000 T cells and some 80,000 unique TCRs, with median clonality roughly 0.082. Somatic, immune and clinical correlates of response to PD-L1 blockade with atezolizumab in urothelial cancer were the focus of an exploratory multi-omic analysis. Pretreatment tumor samples and matched peripheral blood, collected serially before and after atezolizumab treatment, underwent TCR sequencing. Durable clinical benefit was defined as progression-free survival longer than 6 months, and TCR features were also tested against progression-free and overall survival. In the same patients, pretreatment tumors underwent whole exome sequencing and RNA sequencing in addition to TCR sequencing. Eight or nine patients reached durable clinical benefit, while roughly 22 patients did not. Twenty-nine patients had pretreatment blood TCR-seq, some 25 had at least one posttreatment blood collection, and some 25 had tumor TCR-seq.

Synthetic TCR analog templates were spiked into each PCR to estimate absolute template abundance from read counts. The immunoSEQ assay used bias-controlled V and J gene primers to amplify TCRbeta CDR3 regions from genomic DNA. Sequencing of rearranged TCRbeta segments was done at approximately 20X coverage. Under the source paper's analysis protocol: Clustering was used to correct sequencing errors, and CDR3s were annotated against IMGT to assign V, D and J genes. Out-of-frame and stop-codon sequences were excluded, and only productive TCRbeta rearrangements were used in downstream analyses. Clonality was calculated as one minus the Shannon entropy normalized by the log of the number of unique productive sequences. Clones differing between time points or between blood and tumor were identified using Fisher's exact test with Benjamini-Hochberg correction, with an adjusted p below 0.01 applied as the threshold. The table was pulled from immuneACCESS by TCRdb, which kept in-frame rearrangements only. Such tables lose some clones; where checked, under half of the loss comes from unresolved V genes, and the rest has no known cause. The DNA was the basis for D and trimming; V, J and clone size are from that table. The sample table records roughly 45,000 clones; around 80% of these occur just once. The top ten hold over 10% of the sample.

The sample's time point label, in plain terms: peripheral blood 6 weeks after treatment start. The cohort included about 30 patients with locally advanced or metastatic urothelial carcinoma who were treated at Memorial Sloan Kettering on a trial protocol. Peripheral blood mononuclear cells were collected from each patient pretreatment and during treatment, giving between 1 and 8 total time points per patient. The Qiagen DNeasy Blood extraction kit was used to purify genomic DNA from total PBMCs and from tumor samples. PBMCs were collected pretreatment and during treatment, and were isolated and stored as previously described. The paper as a whole reports these results and caveats: A pretreatment peripheral blood TCR clonality below the median was linked to improved progression-free and overall survival. Among patients with durable benefit, tumor-associated TCR clones showed greater expansion in peripheral blood 3 weeks after treatment started (n ≈ 20, p = 0.022). Because the sample size was small (n ≈ 31) and many exploratory analyses were performed, the results are intended to be hypothesis-generating.

This receptor was taken from a man in his fifties or sixties with urothelial cancer. Sequences were derived from PBMCs, sampled around atezolizumab (anti-PD-L1) treatment. Rearrangement joined TRBV29-1 to TRBJ1-2; possibly the D gene is TRBD1, per 6 matching bases. Here is the DNA: TGCAGCGTGGGGGACACATACTATGGCTACACCTTC. It is translated as CSVGDTYYGYTF.